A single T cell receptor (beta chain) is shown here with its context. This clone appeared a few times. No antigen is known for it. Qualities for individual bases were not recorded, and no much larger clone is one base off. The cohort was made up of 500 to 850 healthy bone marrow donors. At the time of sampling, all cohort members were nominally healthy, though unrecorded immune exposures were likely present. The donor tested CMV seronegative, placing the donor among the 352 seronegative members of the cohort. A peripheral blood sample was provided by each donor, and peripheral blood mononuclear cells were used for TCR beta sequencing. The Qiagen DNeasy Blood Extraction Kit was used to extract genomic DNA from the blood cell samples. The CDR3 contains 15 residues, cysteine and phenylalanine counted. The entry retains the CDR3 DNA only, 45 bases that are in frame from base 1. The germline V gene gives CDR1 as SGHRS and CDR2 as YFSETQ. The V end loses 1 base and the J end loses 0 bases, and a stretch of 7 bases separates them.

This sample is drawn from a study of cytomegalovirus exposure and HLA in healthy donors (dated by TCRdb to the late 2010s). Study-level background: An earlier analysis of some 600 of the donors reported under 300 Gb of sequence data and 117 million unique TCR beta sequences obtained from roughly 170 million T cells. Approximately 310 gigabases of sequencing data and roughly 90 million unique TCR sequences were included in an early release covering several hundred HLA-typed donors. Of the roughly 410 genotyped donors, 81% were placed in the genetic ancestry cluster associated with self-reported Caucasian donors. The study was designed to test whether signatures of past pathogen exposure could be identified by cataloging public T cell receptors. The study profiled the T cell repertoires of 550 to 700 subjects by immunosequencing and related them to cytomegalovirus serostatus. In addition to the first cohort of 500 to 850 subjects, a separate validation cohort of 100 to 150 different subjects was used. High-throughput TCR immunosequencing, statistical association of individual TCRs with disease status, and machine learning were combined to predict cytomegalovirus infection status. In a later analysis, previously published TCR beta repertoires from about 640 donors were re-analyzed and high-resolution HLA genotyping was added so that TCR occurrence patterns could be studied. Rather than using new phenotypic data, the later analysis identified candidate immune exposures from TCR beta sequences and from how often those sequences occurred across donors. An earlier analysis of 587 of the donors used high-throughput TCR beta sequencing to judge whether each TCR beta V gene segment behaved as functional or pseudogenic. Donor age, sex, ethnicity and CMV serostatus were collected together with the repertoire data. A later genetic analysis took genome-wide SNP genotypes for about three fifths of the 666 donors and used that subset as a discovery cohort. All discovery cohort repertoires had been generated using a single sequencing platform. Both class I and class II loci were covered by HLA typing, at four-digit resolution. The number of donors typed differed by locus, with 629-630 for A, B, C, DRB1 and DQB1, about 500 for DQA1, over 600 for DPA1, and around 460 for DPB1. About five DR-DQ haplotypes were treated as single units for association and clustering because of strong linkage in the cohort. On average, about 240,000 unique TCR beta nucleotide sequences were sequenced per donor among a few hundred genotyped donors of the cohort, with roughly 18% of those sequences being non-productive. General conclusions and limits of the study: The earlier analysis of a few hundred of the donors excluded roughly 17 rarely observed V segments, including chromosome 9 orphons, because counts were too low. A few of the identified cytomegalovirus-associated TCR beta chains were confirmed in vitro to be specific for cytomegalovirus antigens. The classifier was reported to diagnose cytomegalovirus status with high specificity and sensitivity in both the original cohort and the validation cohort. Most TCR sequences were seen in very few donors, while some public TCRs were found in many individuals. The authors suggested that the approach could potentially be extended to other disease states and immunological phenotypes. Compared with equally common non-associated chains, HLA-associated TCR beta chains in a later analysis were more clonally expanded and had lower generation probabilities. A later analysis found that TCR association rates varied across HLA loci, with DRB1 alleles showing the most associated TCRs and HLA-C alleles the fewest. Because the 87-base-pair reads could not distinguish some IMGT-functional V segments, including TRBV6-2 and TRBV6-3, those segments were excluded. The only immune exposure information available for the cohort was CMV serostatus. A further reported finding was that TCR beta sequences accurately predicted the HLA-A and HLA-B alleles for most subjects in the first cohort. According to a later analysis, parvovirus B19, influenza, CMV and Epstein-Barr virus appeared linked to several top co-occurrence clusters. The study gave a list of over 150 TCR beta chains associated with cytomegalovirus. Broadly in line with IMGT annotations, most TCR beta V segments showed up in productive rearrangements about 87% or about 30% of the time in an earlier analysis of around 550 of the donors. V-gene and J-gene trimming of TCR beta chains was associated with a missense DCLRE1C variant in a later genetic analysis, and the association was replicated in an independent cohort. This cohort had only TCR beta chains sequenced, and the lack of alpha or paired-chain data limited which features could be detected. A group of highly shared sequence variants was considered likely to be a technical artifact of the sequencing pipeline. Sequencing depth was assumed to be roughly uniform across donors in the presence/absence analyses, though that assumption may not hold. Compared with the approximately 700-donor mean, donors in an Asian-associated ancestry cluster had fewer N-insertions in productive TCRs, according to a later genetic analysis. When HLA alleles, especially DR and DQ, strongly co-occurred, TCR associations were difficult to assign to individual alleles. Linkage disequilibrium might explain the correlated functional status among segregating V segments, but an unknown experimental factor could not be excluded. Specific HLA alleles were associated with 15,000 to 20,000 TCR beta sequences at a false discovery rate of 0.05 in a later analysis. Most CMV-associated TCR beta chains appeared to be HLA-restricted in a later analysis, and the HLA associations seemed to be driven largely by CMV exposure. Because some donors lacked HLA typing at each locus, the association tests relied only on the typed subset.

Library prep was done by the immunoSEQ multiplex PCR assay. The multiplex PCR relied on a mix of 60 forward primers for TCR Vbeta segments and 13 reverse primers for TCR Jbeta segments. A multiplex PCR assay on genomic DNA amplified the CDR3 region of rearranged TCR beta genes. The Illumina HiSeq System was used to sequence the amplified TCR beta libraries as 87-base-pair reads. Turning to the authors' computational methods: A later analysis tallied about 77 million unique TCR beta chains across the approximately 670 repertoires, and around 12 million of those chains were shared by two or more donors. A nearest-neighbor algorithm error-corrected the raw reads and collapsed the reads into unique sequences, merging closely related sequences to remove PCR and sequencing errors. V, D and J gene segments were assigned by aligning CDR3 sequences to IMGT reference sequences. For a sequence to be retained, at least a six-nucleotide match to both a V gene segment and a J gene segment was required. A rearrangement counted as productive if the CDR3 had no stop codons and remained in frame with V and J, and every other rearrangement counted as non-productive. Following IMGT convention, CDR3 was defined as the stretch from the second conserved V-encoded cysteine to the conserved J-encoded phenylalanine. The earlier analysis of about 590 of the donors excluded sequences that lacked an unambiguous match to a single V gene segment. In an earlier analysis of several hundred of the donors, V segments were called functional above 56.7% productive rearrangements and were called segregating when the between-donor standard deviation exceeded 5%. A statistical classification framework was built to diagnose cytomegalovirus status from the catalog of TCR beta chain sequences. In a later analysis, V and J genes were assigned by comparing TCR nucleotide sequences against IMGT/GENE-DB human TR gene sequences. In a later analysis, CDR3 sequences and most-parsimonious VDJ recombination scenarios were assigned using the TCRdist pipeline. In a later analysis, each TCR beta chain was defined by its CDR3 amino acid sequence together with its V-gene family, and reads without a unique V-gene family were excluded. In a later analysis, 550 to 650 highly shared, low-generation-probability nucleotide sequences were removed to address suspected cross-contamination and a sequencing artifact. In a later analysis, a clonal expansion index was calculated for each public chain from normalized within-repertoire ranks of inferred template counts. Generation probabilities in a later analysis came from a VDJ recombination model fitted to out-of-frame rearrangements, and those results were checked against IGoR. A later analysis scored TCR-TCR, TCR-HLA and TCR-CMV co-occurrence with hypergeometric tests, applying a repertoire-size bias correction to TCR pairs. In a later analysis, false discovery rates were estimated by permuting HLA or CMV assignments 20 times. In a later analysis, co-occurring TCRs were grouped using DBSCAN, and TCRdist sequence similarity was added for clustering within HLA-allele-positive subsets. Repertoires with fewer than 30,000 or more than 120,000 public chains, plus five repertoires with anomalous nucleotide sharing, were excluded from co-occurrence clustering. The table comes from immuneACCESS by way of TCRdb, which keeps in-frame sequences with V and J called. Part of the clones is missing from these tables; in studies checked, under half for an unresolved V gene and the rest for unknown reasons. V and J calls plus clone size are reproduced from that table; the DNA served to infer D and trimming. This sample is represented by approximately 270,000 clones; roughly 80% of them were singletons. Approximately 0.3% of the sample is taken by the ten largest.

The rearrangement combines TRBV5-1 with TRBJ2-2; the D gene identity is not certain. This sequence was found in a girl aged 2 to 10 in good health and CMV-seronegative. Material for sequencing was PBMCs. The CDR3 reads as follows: CASSLLETNTGELFF. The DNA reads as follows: TGCGCCAGCAGCTTGCTGGAGACGAACACCGGGGAGCTGTTTTTT.